The clone carrying this T cell receptor beta chain was detected ten times or more. This CDR3 spans 16 amino acids. V lost 3 bases, J lost 4 bases, and 5 bases stayed unmatched. Germline values: CDR1 SGHRS, CDR2 YFSETQ. This entry comes from a study of molecular identifiers for immune sequencing clone quantification. TCRdb ran MiXCR on the PCR reads and lists one entry per CDR3 protein. The sample holds about 640,000 distinct CDR3 sequences, 20% seen once. Material: naive CD8+ T cells from blood, with Jurkat cell RNA spiked in. The sample's subset: FACS-sorted CD8+CD4-CCR7+CD45RA+ naive T cells. The sequence came from a human donor in good health. Some libraries in this study had Jurkat cell RNA spiked in. V is TRBV5-1 and J is TRBJ2-3; 13 bases are a match to TRBD2. CDR3 protein: CASSWTSGRGSDTQYF. CDR3 nucleotide sequence: TGCGCCAGCAGCTGGACTAGCGGGAGAGGATCAGATACGCAGTATTTT. The variable domain in full, completed from reference TRBV5-1 and TRBJ2-3, reads KAGVTQTPRYLIKTRGQQVTLSCSPISGHRSVSWYQQTPGQGLQFLFEYFSETQRNKGNFPGRFSGRQFSNSRSEMNVSTLELGDSALYLCASSWTSGRGSDTQYFGPGTRLTVL.